Below, one T cell receptor (beta chain) is given with its context. Its specificity is not known. Unstimulated Tregs (CD4+CD25+CD127-) and CD4+CD25- non-Tregs were sorted from PBMCs. Only in-frame clones appear in the TCRdb table, and some are missing; sequencing was by immunoSEQ multiplex PCR. The data contain about 240,000 clones, around 81% of them singletons. The sample is drawn from a study of Tregs in tolerant kidney transplant recipients. General study results and limits: Biological reproducibility was not directly addressed in this study. Findings come from small patient numbers and require larger validation.

This sequence originates from a human donor in good health. Sequencing used CD4+ T cells from blood.

CDR3 loop: CASSQVGGNQPQHF. In DNA form, the CDR3 reads TGTGCCAGCAGCCAGGTCGGGGGCAATCAGCCCCAGCATTTT. This chain uses TRBV4-2 with TRBJ1-5; D remains ambiguous. Germline CDR1 is LGHNA and CDR2 is YNFKEQ. V dropped 3 bases and J dropped 2 bases, with 8 bases sitting between them. There are 14 residues in the CDR3.